This T cell receptor (beta chain) was observed in a study of breast tumors, draining lymph nodes, adjacent tissues. General study points: Data fit most tumor T cells coming from lymph node, expanding in tumor. Luminal-like breast cancer showed significantly higher tumor–nontumor repertoire similarity than basal-like. The lymph node origin of tumor T cells was framed as consistent with a hypothesis, not demonstrated. Tumor repertoires ranked between lymph nodes and nontumor tissue in diversity, with V and J gene preferences.

TCRdb used MiXCR to reprocess the multiplex PCR reads, holding one entry per CDR3 protein. The profile covers approximately 100,000 distinct CDR3 sequences, with 21% appearing a single time and 1% to 1.5% taken by the ten largest. At least ten counts were recorded for this clonotype. Antigen unknown. CDR1 is MNHNS and CDR2 is SASEGT in the germline V gene. This CDR3 region has 13 residues. Trimming took 0 bases from V and 3 from J, leaving 6 bases between them. Axillary draining lymph nodes of breast cancer patients supplied the node samples. This chain uses TRBV6-1 with TRBJ2-7; D possibly corresponds to TRBD2 (6 bases). The receptor was derived from a female donor with breast cancer. Some clones in this sample may be carry-over from other donors' samples. Input material: axillary lymph node tissue. CDR3 region: CASSEAAGYEQYF. The CDR3 DNA follows: TGTGCCAGCAGTGAAGCAGCGGGCTACGAGCAGTACTTC.